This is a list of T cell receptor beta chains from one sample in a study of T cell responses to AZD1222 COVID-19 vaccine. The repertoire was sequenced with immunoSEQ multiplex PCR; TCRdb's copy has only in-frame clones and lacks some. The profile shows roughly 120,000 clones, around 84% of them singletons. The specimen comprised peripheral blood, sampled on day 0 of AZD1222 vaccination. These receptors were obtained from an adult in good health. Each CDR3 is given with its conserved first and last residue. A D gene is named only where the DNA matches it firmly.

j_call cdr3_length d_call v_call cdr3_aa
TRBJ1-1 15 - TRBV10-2 CASRRGRPPGTEAFF
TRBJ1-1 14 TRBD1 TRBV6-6 CASTPRQGEVTAFF
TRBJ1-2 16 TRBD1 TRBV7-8 CASSERPGQGIYGYTF
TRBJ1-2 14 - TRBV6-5 CASRRLEGNYGYTF
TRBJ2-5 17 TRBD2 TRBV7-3 CASSLWGLAGESETQYF
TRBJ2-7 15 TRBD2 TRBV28 CASSASSGGAEEQYF
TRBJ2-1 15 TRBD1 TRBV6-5 CASSPRQGLVNEQFF
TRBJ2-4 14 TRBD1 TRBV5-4 CASSSPGQQNIQYF
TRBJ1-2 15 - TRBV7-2 CASSPGEGWAYGYTF
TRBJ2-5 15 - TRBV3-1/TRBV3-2 CASSPGKRLGETQYF